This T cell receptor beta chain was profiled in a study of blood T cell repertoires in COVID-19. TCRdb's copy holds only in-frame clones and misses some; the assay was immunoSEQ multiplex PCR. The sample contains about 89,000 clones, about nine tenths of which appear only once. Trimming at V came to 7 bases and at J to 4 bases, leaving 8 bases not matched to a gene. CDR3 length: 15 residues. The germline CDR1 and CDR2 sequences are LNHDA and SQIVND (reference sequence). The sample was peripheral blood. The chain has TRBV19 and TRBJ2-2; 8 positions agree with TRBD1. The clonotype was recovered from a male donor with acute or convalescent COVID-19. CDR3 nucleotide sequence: TGTGCCAGTAACCCGGACAGGGCAGGCACCGGGGAGCTGTTTTTT. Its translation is CASNPDRAGTGELFF.